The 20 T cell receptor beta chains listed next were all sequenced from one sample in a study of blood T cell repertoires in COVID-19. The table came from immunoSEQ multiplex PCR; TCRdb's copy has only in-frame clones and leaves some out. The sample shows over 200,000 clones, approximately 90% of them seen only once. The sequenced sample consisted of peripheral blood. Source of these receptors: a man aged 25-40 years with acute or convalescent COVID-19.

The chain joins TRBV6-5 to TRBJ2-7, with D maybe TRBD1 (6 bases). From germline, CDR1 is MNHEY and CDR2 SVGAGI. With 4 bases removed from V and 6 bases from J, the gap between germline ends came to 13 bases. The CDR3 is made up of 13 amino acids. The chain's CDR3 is CASSSTGYGEQYF. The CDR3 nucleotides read TGTGCCAGCAGTTCCACAGGGTATGGCGAGCAGTACTTC.

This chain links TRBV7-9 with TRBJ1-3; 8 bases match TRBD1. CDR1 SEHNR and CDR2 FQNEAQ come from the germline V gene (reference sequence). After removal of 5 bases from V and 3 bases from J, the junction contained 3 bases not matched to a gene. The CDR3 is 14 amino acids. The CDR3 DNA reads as TGTGCCAGCAGCCCGGACAGGGTTGGAAACACCATATATTTT. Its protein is CASSPDRVGNTIYF.

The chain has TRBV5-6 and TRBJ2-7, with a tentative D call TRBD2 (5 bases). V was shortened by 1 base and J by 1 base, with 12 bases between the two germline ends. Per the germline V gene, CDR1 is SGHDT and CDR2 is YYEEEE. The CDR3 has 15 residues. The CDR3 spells CASSLSFRGSYEQYF. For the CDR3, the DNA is TGTGCCAGCAGCTTGTCGTTCCGGGGTTCCTACGAGCAGTACTTC.

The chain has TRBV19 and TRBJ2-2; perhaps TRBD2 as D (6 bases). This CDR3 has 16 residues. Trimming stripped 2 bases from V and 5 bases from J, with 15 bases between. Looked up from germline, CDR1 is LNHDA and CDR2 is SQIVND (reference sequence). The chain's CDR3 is CASSIRVGSGTGELFF. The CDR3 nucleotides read TGTGCCAGTAGTATAAGGGTCGGGAGCGGGACCGGGGAGCTGTTTTTT.

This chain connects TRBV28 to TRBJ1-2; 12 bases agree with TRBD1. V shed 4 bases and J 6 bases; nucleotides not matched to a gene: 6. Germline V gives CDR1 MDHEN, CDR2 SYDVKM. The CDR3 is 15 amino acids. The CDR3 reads CASSSPGTGGNGYTF. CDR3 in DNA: TGTGCCAGCAGTTCCCCCGGGACAGGGGGCAATGGCTACACCTTC.

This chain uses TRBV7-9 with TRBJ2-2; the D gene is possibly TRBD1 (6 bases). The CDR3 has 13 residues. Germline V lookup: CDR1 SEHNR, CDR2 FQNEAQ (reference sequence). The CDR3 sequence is CASRDKNTGELFF. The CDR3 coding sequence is TGTGCGAGCCGGGACAAGAACACCGGGGAGCTGTTTTTT. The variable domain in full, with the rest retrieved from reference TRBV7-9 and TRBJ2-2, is DTGVSQNPRHKITKRGQNVTFRCDPISEHNRLYWYRQTLGQGPEFLTYFQNEAQLEKSRLLSDRFSAERPKGSFSTLEIQRTEQGDSAMYLCASRDKNTGELFFGEGSRLTVL.

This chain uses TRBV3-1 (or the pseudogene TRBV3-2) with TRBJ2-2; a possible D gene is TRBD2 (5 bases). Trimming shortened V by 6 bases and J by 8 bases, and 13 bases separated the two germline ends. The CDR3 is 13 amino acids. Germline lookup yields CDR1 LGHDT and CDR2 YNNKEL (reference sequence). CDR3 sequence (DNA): TGTGCCAGCAGGGTCCTAGCTTCTGGGGAGCTGTTTTTT. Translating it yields CASRVLASGELFF.

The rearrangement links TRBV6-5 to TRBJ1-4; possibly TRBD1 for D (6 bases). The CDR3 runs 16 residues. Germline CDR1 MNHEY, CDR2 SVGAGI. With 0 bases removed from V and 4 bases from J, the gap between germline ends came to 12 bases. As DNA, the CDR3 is TGTGCCAGCAGTTACTCGAGGGGGAAAGTTAATGAAAAACTGTTTTTT. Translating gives CASSYSRGKVNEKLFF.

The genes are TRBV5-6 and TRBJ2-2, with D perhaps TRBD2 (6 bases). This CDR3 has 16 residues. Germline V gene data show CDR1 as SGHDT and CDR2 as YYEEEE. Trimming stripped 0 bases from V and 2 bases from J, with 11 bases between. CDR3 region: CASSLVPGLNTGELFF. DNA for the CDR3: TGTGCCAGCAGCTTGGTTCCGGGACTCAACACCGGGGAGCTGTTTTTT. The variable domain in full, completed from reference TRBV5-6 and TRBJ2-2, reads DAGVTQSPTHLIKTRGQQVTLRCSPKSGHDTVSWYQQALGQGPQFIFQYYEEEERQRGNFPDRFSGHQFPNYSSELNVNALLLGDSALYLCASSLVPGLNTGELFFGEGSRLTVL.

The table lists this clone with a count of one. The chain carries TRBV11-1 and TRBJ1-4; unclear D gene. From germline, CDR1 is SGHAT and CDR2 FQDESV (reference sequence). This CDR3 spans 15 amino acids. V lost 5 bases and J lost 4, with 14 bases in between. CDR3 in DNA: TGTGCCAGCAGCGGACCCCGGGGAGTTAATGAAAAACTGTTTTTT. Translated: CASSGPRGVNEKLFF.

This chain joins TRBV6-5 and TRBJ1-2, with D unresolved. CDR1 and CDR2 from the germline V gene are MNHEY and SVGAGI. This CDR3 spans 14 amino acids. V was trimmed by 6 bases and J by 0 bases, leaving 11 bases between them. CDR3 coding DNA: TGTGCCAGCAGGGCTTACAGCACTAACTATGGCTACACCTTC. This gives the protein CASRAYSTNYGYTF.

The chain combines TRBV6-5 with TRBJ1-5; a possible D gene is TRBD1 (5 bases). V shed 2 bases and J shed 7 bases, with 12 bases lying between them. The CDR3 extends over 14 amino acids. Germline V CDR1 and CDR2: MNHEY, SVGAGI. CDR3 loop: CASSYLGGGQPQHF. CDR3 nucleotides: TGTGCCAGCAGTTACCTCGGTGGGGGGCAGCCCCAGCATTTT.

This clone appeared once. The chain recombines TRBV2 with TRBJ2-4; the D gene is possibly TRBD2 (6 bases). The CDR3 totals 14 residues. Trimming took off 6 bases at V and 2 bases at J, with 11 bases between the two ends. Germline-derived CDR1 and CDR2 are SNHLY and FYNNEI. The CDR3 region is CASSATSTKNIQYF. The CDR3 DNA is TGTGCCAGCAGCGCTACTAGCACCAAAAACATTCAGTACTTC.

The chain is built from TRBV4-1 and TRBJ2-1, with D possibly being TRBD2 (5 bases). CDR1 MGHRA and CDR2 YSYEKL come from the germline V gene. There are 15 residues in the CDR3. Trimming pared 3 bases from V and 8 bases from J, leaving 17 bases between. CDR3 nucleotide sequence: TGCGCCAGCAGCCAGGCGGGTTCCACGGAGGATGAGCAGTTCTTC. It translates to CASSQAGSTEDEQFF.

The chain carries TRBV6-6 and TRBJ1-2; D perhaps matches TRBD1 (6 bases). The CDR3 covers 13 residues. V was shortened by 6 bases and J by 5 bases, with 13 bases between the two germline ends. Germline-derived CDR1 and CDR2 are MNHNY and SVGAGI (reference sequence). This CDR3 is CASSRWDTYGYTF. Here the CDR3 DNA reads TGTGCCAGCAGCCGATGGGACACTTATGGCTACACCTTC.

The chain's CDR3 is CASSLQDIGNTEAFF. The CDR3 coding sequence is TGCGCCAGCAGCTTGCAAGACATCGGGAACACTGAAGCTTTCTTT. This chain uses TRBV5-1 with TRBJ1-1; D not resolved. This CDR3 is built from 15 residues. The V end was cut by 1 base, the J end by 1 base, with 11 bases between. Germline V lookup: CDR1 SGHRS, CDR2 YFSETQ.

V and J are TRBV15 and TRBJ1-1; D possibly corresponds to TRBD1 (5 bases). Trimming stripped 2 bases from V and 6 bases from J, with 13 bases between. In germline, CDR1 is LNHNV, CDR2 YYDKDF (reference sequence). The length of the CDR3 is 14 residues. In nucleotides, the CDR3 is TGTGCCACCAGCAGACAGGGATCTGCGGCTGAAGCTTTCTTT. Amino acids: CATSRQGSAAEAFF.

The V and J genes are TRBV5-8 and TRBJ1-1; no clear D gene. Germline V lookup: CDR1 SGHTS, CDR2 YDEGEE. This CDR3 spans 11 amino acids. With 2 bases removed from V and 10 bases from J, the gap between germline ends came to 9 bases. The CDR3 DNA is TGTGCCAGCAGCTTACGGGTCGGAGCTTTCTTT. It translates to CASSLRVGAFF.

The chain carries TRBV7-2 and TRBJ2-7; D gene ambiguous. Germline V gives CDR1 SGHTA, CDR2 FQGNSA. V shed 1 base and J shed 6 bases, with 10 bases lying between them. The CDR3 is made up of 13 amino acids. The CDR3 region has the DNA TGTGCCAGCAGCTTAGTGTTGGAGACCGAGCAGTACTTC. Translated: CASSLVLETEQYF.

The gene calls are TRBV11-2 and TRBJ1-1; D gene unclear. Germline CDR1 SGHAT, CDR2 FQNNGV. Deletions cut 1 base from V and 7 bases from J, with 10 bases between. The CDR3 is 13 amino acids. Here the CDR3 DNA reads TGTGCCAGCAGCTTAGTAAGGAGTGATGAAGCTTTCTTT. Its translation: CASSLVRSDEAFF.